This entry is about one T cell receptor beta chain. These data belong to a study of blood T cell repertoires in COVID-19. The CDR3 consists of 13 residues. Germline V CDR1 and CDR2: SQVTM, ANQGSEA. V gave up 5 bases and J gave up 0 bases; unmatched junction bases: 3. Some clones are missing from TCRdb's copy, which holds only in-frame ones; the method was immunoSEQ multiplex PCR. The sample contains about 130,000 clones, 84% of which appear only once. The TCR was taken from an older woman with acute or convalescent COVID-19. V is TRBV29-1 and J is TRBJ2-7, with 8 bases identical to TRBD1. The sequencing input was peripheral blood. As DNA, the CDR3 is TGCAGCGTTAAACAGGGGGGCTCCTACGAGCAGTACTTC. Its protein product is CSVKQGGSYEQYF.